This T cell receptor (beta chain) was identified in a study of blood T cell repertoires in COVID-19. Whole-study context: T cells, B-cell-depleted T cells, or PBMCs supplied cDNA or gDNA.

V was shortened by 5 bases and J by 0 bases, with 22 bases between the two germline ends. CDR1 MNHEY and CDR2 SMNVEV come from the germline V gene (reference sequence). The CDR3 has 18 amino acids. Sequencing was performed with immunoSEQ multiplex PCR; in TCRdb, only in-frame clones are kept and a portion is missing. The profile shows approximately 380,000 clones, about 85% of them singletons. The V gene is TRBV27, the J gene TRBJ1-2, with a possible D match to TRBD1 (6 bases). Input material: peripheral blood. This TCR was recovered from a young woman with acute or convalescent COVID-19. This chain's CDR3 is CASSPLTIDRLTNYGYTF. CDR3 sequence (DNA): TGTGCCAGCAGTCCCCTAACCATTGACAGGCTCACTAACTATGGCTACACCTTC.